Below, one T cell receptor (beta chain) is given with its context. The antigen remains unidentified. A read error may explain this, as a much larger clone is one base away. The sample belongs to a study of breast tumors, draining lymph nodes, adjacent tissues. TCRdb re-called the multiplex PCR reads with MiXCR, one entry per CDR3 protein. The repertoire has 200,000 or so distinct CDR3 sequences, 25% to 40% of them found once; the top ten carry 4.3%. The CDR3 is 16 amino acids. V dropped 4 bases and J dropped 6 bases, with 21 bases sitting between them. Germline CDR1 is MDHEN and CDR2 is SYDVKM. Samples came from axillary lymph nodes draining the breast cancer. Study-wide findings and caveats: The lymph node origin of tumor T cells was framed as consistent with a hypothesis, not demonstrated. Most tumor T cells seemingly derive from lymph node, then expand in tumor. Tumors had less TCR diversity than lymph nodes, more than nontumor tissue.

Input material: axillary lymph node tissue. The source is a female donor with breast cancer. Some clones in this sample may be carry-over from other donors' samples. The genes are TRBV28 and TRBJ1-2; D is unresolved. CDR3 loop: CASSSLRKWEGDGYTF. CDR3 in DNA: TGTGCCAGCAGTTCCCTTCGTAAATGGGAAGGCGATGGCTACACCTTC.